This T cell receptor (beta chain) originates from a study of T-cell reconstitution after alpha-beta-depleted transplantation in children. The CDR3 extends over 12 amino acids. V lost 2 bases and J 8 bases, leaving 8 bases between the germline ends. Germline-derived CDR1 and CDR2 are SGHKS and YYEKEE (reference sequence). The TCRbeta library incorporated unique molecular identifiers. Via MiXCR, TCRdb re-called the PCR reads, giving one row per CDR3 protein. The table includes a few hundred thousand distinct CDR3 sequences, 10% to 15% detected once. V usage is TRBV5-5 and J usage is TRBJ2-1; D call uncertain. This specimen consisted of PBMCs, obtained from the stem cell graft. This TCR came from a human donor who donated a stem cell graft to a child with Fanconi anemia. CDR3 coding DNA: TGTGCCAGCAGCTTCCCCAGCGATGAGCAGTTCTTC. Protein product: CASSFPSDEQFF.